This T cell receptor (beta chain) was captured in a study of blood T cell repertoires in COVID-19. Turning to the study itself: The samples span acute and convalescent COVID-19 from the United States, Italy and Spain.

Original data processing: Nucleated cell counts were estimated from reference gene primer amplification. The assay was immunoSEQ multiplex PCR, and TCRdb's table has in-frame clones only and misses some. V and J calls and clone size are copied from that table; D and trimming were computed from the DNA. The table has roughly 110,000 clones, 70% to 80% seen once. The CDR3 consists of 14 residues. In germline, CDR1 is SGHRS, CDR2 YFSETQ. Trimming shortened V by 4 bases and J by 1 base, and 9 bases separated the two germline ends. The sequence came from a man older than 75 with COVID-19, enrolled during active disease. Sequenced sample: peripheral blood. The V call is TRBV5-1, the J call TRBJ2-1, with D hard to call. The CDR3 protein is CASSPGSSYNEQFF. The CDR3 nucleotides read TGCGCCAGCAGCCCCGGGTCTTCCTACAATGAGCAGTTCTTC.